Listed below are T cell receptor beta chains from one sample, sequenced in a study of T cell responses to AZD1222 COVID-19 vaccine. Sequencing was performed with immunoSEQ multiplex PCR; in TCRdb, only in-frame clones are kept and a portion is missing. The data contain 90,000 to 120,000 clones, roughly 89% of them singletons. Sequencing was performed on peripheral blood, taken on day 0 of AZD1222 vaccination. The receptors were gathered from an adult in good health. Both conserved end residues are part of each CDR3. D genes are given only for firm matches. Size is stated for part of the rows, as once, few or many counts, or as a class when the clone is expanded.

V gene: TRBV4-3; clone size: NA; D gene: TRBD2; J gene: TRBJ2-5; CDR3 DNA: TGCGCCAGCAGCCAGGGACTAGCGGGGGGTAGGGAGGAGACCCAGTACTTC; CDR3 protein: CASSQGLAGGREETQYF
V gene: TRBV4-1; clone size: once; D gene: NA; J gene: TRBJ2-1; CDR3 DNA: TGCGCCAGCAGCCAACTTAACAGGGTATCGTACAATGAGCAGTTCTTC; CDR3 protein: CASSQLNRVSYNEQFF
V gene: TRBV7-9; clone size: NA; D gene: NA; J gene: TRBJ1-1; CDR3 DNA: TGTGCCAGCAGCGACTCCGGGGGCGGGGCAGAAGCTTTCTTT; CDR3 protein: CASSDSGGGAEAFF
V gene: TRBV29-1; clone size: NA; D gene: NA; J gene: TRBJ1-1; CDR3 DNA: TGCAGCGCTTATACAGGGTCAGGGCCTGAAGCTTTCTTT; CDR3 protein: CSAYTGSGPEAFF
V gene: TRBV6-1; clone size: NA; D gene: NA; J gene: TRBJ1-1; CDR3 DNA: TGTGCCAGCAGTGAACTGGGCACTGAAGCTTTCTTT; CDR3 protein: CASSELGTEAFF
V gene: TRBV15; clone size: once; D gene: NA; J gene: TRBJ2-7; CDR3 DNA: TGTGCCACCAGTCGGTCAGGGTTATCCTACGAGCAGTACTTC; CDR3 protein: CATSRSGLSYEQYF
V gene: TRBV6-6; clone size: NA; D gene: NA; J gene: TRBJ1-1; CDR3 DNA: TGTGCCAGCACCCCGGGCGGCACTGAAGCTTTCTTT; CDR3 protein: CASTPGGTEAFF
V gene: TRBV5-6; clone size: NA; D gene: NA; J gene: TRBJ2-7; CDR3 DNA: TGTGCCAGCAGCTCCCCGGACTACCTCTCCTACGAGCAGTACTTC; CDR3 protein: CASSSPDYLSYEQYF
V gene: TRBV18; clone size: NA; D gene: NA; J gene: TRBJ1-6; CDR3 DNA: TGTGCCAGCTCACCACCGAGTGGAAATAATTCACCCCTCCACTTT; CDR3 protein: CASSPPSGNNSPLHF
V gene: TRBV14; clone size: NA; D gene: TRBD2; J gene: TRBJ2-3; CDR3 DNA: TGTGCCAGCAGCCAACGGGGGGGCCCCACAGATACGCAGTATTTT; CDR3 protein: CASSQRGGPTDTQYF
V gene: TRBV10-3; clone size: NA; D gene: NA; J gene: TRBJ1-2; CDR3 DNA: TGTGCCATCAGTGTGGGGGGCGTGGGCTACACCTTC; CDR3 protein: CAISVGGVGYTF
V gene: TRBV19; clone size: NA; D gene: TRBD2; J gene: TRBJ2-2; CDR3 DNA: TGTGCCAGTAGTCTGGGACTAGCGGCGAACACCGGGGAGCTGTTTTTT; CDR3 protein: CASSLGLAANTGELFF
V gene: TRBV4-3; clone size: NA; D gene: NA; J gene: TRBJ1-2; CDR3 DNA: TGCGCCAGCAGCCAAGAACCAGGGATGGTCTATGGCTACACCTTC; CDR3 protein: CASSQEPGMVYGYTF
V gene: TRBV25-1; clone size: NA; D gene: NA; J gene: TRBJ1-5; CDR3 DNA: TGTGCCAGCAGTGAAGGGGGATGGGAGGGCAATCAGCCCCAGCATTTT; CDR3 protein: CASSEGGWEGNQPQHF
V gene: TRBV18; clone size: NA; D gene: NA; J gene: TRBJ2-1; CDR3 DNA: TGTGCCAGCTCACCGTCCGGGACATACGATGAGCAGTTCTTC; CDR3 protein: CASSPSGTYDEQFF
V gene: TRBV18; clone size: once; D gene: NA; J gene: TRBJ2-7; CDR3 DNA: TGTGCCAGCTCACAAGGGTTCAACGAGCAGTACTTC; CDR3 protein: CASSQGFNEQYF
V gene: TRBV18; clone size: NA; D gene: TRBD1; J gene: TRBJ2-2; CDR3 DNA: TGTGCCAGCTCACCTAGACAGGGTGAAGGCGGGGAGCTGTTTTTT; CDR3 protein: CASSPRQGEGGELFF
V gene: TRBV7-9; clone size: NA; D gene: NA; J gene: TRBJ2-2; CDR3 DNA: TGTGCCAGCACCCTTAGATTAGGACAGACGAACACCGGGGAGCTGTTTTTT; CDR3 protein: CASTLRLGQTNTGELFF
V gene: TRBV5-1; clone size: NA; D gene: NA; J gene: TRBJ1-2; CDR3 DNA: TGCGCCAGCAGCTTGGATTTAGGGAGGGGTTATGGCTACACCTTC; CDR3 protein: CASSLDLGRGYGYTF
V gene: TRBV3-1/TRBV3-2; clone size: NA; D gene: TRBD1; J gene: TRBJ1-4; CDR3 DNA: TGTGCCAGCAGCCGCCGGGACAGATATAATGAAAAACTGTTTTTT; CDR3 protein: CASSRRDRYNEKLFF
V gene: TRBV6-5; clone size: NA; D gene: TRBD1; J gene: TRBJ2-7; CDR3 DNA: TGTGCCAGCAGCGGGACAGTACTATCCTACGAGCAGTACTTC; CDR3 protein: CASSGTVLSYEQYF
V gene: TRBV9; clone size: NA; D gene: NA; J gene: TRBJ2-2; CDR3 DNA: TGTGCCAGCAGCGTCAACCCGGTGAACACCGGGGAGCTGTTTTTT; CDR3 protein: CASSVNPVNTGELFF
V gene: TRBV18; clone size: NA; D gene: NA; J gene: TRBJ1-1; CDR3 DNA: TGTGCCAGCTCAAGATGGGGAGCTGGGAACACTGAAGCTTTCTTT; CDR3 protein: CASSRWGAGNTEAFF
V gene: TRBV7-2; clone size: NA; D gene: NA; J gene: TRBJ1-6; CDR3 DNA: TGTGCCAGCAGCGAAACAGCCGTAAGGCATTCACCCCTCCACTTT; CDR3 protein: CASSETAVRHSPLHF
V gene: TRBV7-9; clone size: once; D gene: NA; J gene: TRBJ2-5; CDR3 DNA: TGTGCCAGCAGCTTGAGGGCGGTAAAGGAGACCCAGTACTTC; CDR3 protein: CASSLRAVKETQYF
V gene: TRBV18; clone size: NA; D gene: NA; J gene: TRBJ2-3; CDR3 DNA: TGTGCCAGCTCACCACCTAGAGTCCTGGGCACAGATACGCAGTATTTT; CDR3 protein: CASSPPRVLGTDTQYF